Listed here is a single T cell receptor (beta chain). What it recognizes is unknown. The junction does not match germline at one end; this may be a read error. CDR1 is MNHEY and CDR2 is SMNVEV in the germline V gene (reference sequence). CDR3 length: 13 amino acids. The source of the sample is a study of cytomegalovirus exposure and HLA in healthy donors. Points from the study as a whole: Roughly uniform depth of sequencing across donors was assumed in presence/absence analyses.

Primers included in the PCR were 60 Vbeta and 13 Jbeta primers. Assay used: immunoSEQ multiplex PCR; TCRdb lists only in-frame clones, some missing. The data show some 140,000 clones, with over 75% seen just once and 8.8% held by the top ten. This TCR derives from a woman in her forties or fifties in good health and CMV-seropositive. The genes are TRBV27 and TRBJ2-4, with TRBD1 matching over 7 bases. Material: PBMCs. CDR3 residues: CASSSGTAESTVF. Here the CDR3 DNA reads TGTGCCAGCAGTTCGGGGACAGCGGAATCGACGGTCTTC.